One and the same sample provided the 15 T cell receptor beta chains below, sequenced in a study of T cells in Graves' hyperthyroidism and ophthalmopathy (dated by TCRdb to about 2019). The library was produced with multiplex PCR. The sequencer listed for this sample is Illumina HiSeq 2000. Amplification of TCR beta CDR3 regions was carried out from RNA transcripts. The TCR CDR3 was subjected to a first round of RT-PCR using the HTBI primer set and the Qiagen OneStep RT-PCR kit. Using fastp trimming at Q25 and MiXCR clonotype assembly, TCRdb reanalyzed the public sequencing data and kept in-frame beta chains. Rows with a matching CDR3 protein are joined into one entry that keeps the most common DNA and genes. The sample table holds more than 300,000 distinct CDR3 sequences, of which roughly 15% were seen once. Jointly, the top ten make up 30% to 40% of the sample. The sample consisted of blood. Every receptor here comes from a woman younger than 45 with Graves' hyperthyroidism that later progressed to Graves' ophthalmopathy.

This clonotype was seen many times. CDR3 amino acids: CASSGLSPGGGTDTQYF. CDR3 coding DNA: TGTGCCAGTAGTGGACTCAGTCCTGGGGGAGGCACAGATACGCAGTATTTT. This chain links TRBV19 with TRBJ2-3; tentatively, D is TRBD1 or TRBD2 (5 bases each). The germline CDR1 and CDR2 sequences are LNHDA and SQIVND (reference sequence). The CDR3 runs to 17 residues. V was pared by 5 bases and J by 1 base, with 19 bases between.

The chain carries TRBV28 and TRBJ2-1, with 12 bases that match TRBD2. V lost 6 bases, J lost 5 bases, and 5 bases stayed unmatched. Germline-derived CDR1 and CDR2 are MDHEN and SYDVKM. The CDR3 is 15 amino acids. CDR3: CASSPLAGGNNEQFF. CDR3 sequence (DNA): TGTGCCAGCAGCCCGCTAGCGGGAGGGAACAATGAGCAGTTCTTC.

This clonotype was seen many times. This sequence joins TRBV28 and TRBJ2-5, with 8 bases lining up with TRBD1. The CDR3 totals 15 residues. The germline V gene encodes CDR1 MDHEN and CDR2 SYDVKM. Losses at the gene ends were 5 bases for V and 3 bases for J; bases not matched to a gene: 8. CDR3 DNA: TGTGCCAGCAGTCATGGACAGGGAGGAGAAGAGACCCAGTACTTC. Translating it yields CASSHGQGGEETQYF. The variable domain in full, with the rest retrieved from reference TRBV28 and TRBJ2-5, is DVKVTQSSRYLVKRTGEKVFLECVQDMDHENMFWYRQDPGLGLRLIYFSYDVKMKEKGDIPEGYSVSREKKERFSLILESASTNQTSMYLCASSHGQGGEETQYFGPGTRLLVL.

This clonotype was seen many times. The chain employs TRBV12-3 or TRBV12-4 and TRBJ2-7; D unresolved. The CDR3 totals 12 residues. Trimming took 3 bases from V and 5 from J, leaving 8 bases between them. The CDR3 DNA sequence: TGTGCCAGCAGTTTTAACCCCGACGAGCAGTACTTC. Protein product: CASSFNPDEQYF.

The table lists this clonotype with a few counts. This chain joins TRBV7-4 and TRBJ1-4; D is ambiguous. V gave up 2 bases and J gave up 4 bases, with 11 bases separating them. From germline, CDR1 is SGHVT and CDR2 SQSDAQ. CDR3 length equals 15 residues. The CDR3 nucleotides read TGTGCCAGCAGCTTATTATCTGTTTATAATGAAAAACTGTTTTTT. Translating it yields CASSLLSVYNEKLFF.

This clonotype has ten or more counts. The gene calls are TRBV4-1 and TRBJ2-5; 11 bases are a match to TRBD2. With 3 bases clipped from V and 2 bases from J, the junction kept 11 bases outside the gene matches. The germline V gene encodes CDR1 MGHRA and CDR2 YSYEKL. The CDR3 contains 18 residues. The CDR3 coding sequence is TGCGCCAGCAGCCATCCGGGACTAGCGGAGGTGGGGCAAGAGACCCAGTACTTC. The encoded protein is CASSHPGLAEVGQETQYF.

Many counts were recorded for this clonotype. V and J are TRBV30 and TRBJ2-5; D not certain. Germline values: CDR1 GTSNPN, CDR2 SVGIG (reference sequence). The V end lost 2 bases, the J end lost 5 bases, and 3 bases lay between the germline ends. The CDR3 length is 10 residues. In DNA form, the CDR3 reads TGTGCCTGGAGTAGGGAGACCCAGTACTTC. This translates into CAWSRETQYF.

This clonotype was seen at least ten times. CDR3 DNA: TGTGCCAGCAGCTTAGCGAGTCCCTACAATGAGCAGTTCTTC. It encodes CASSLASPYNEQFF. The J gene is TRBJ2-1, the V gene TRBV11-2; no definite D call. The ends were cut back, 1 base at V and 2 bases at J, with 6 bases in the middle. This CDR3 comprises 14 residues. Germline CDR1 reads SGHAT; CDR2 reads FQNNGV.

This clonotype was observed many times. This sequence joins TRBV24-1 and TRBJ1-5, with 7 bases matching TRBD1. With 3 bases clipped from V and 2 bases from J, the junction kept 3 bases outside the gene matches. In germline, CDR1 is KGHDR, CDR2 SFDVKD. This CDR3 contains 15 residues. The CDR3 DNA sequence: TGTGCCACCAGTGATCCCACAGGGGGCAATCAGCCCCAGCATTTT. This encodes CATSDPTGGNQPQHF.

The chain joins TRBV13 to TRBJ1-3, with D possibly being TRBD1 (5 bases). In germline, CDR1 is PRHDT, CDR2 FYEKMQ (reference sequence). There are 15 residues in the CDR3. Trimming took 8 bases from V and 0 from J, leaving 14 bases between them. CDR3 in DNA: TGTGCCAGCGGGGAGGGGATAAGCTCTGGAAACACCATATATTTT. Its protein is CASGEGISSGNTIYF.

The sample holds many counts of this clonotype. The J gene is TRBJ1-2, the V gene TRBV10-2; D not resolved. Germline V lookup: CDR1 WSHSY, CDR2 SAAADI. The length of the CDR3 is 13 residues. Trimming stripped 4 bases from V and 3 bases from J, with 9 bases between. CDR3 amino acids: CASSVNTHYGYTF. CDR3 sequence (DNA): TGCGCCAGCAGTGTCAACACTCACTATGGCTACACCTTC.

The chain employs TRBV28 and TRBJ1-4; D not resolved. The CDR3 length is 15 residues. CDR1 and CDR2 from the germline V gene are MDHEN and SYDVKM. V shed 3 bases and J shed 8 bases, with 16 bases lying between them. The DNA for the CDR3 is TGTGCCAGCAGTTTTCCGATAGATAAGGGAGAAAAACTGTTTTTT. This gives the protein CASSFPIDKGEKLFF. Together with reference TRBV28 and TRBJ1-4, the CDR3 gives the full variable domain: DVKVTQSSRYLVKRTGEKVFLECVQDMDHENMFWYRQDPGLGLRLIYFSYDVKMKEKGDIPEGYSVSREKKERFSLILESASTNQTSMYLCASSFPIDKGEKLFFGSGTQLSVL.

There are many counts of this clonotype. V gene TRBV29-1 combines with J gene TRBJ1-6; no definite D call. Germline CDR1 SQVTM, CDR2 ANQGSEA. This CDR3 is built from 11 residues. Trimming pared 3 bases from V and 4 bases from J, leaving 1 base between. The CDR3 loop is CSVDYNSPLHF. Written as DNA, the CDR3 is TGCAGCGTTGATTATAATTCACCCCTCCACTTT.

This clonotype was recorded many times. This rearrangement joins TRBV27 to TRBJ1-2, with 9 bases aligning to TRBD1. Germline CDR1 MNHEY, CDR2 SMNVEV (reference sequence). The CDR3 spans 12 residues. Trimming took 5 bases from V and 7 from J; bases not matched to a gene: 2. The CDR3 DNA reads TGTGCCAGCAGTACAGGGGGCGGTGGCTACACCTTC. Translation: CASSTGGGGYTF.

The V call is TRBV10-2, the J call TRBJ2-5; TRBD1 might be the D (6 bases). The germline V and J ends were trimmed by 8 bases and 5 bases, with 15 bases remaining between them. The CDR3 loop spans 13 amino acids. CDR1 is WSHSY and CDR2 is SAAADI in the germline V gene. The CDR3 loop is CASRDTRLETQYF. The CDR3 DNA follows: TGCGCCAGCCGGGACACCCGGTTGGAGACCCAGTACTTC.